These 26 T cell receptor beta chains came from one sample sequenced in a study of shared clonotypes between healthy human individuals. Clones were read by immunoSEQ multiplex PCR, and TCRdb kept only the in-frame ones, dropping some. Counted here are roughly 2.5 million clones, 90% to 95% occurring once; the ten biggest clones make up around 0.14%. The sample consisted of naive CD4+ T cells sorted from blood. Subset of the sample: CD45RA+ positively selected. The receptors originated from a man younger than 35 in good health.

With regard to this clone: The sample holds other DNA sequences that translate to the same CDR3. The chain uses TRBV18 and TRBJ2-3; D is undetermined. The CDR3 is 14 residues long. Trimming took off 3 bases at V and 0 bases at J, with 7 bases between the two ends. The germline V gene encodes CDR1 KGHSH and CDR2 LQKENI. CDR3 protein: CASSPGSSTDTQYF. The CDR3 DNA is TGTGCCAGCTCACCGGGCTCTAGCACAGATACGCAGTATTTT.

Only one count was recorded for this clone. This CDR3 is also generated by other DNA sequences in the sample. This sequence joins TRBV19 and TRBJ1-6; D is perhaps TRBD1 (6 bases). CDR3 length equals 12 residues. The germline gives CDR1 LNHDA, CDR2 SQIVND (reference sequence). The CDR3 nucleotides are TGTGCTTCCAGGGGCGGTAATTCACCCCTCCACTTT. Protein sequence: CASRGGNSPLHF.

The rearrangement joins TRBV5-1 to TRBJ2-3, with TRBD2 as a possible D gene (5 bases). Germline lookup yields CDR1 SGHRS and CDR2 YFSETQ. This CDR3 contains 15 residues. Trimming left V 4 bases short and J 0 bases short, with 12 bases between. CDR3 bases: TGCGCCAGCAGCCTAGACTGGACTAGCACAGATACGCAGTATTTT. It translates to CASSLDWTSTDTQYF.

The V and J genes are TRBV5-1 and TRBJ2-5; 7 bases match TRBD1. The CDR3 consists of 15 residues. Unmatched junction bases numbered 7, after V lost 5 bases and J lost 0 bases. CDR1 and CDR2 from the germline V gene are SGHRS and YFSETQ. Here the CDR3 reads CASRKLTGNQETQYF. The DNA of the CDR3 is TGCGCCAGCAGGAAACTGACAGGGAACCAAGAGACCCAGTACTTC.

J is TRBJ2-3 and V is TRBV5-1, with a tentative D call TRBD2 (6 bases). Germline loops: CDR1 SGHRS, CDR2 YFSETQ. The CDR3 sequence is 15 residues long. Trimming cost V 4 bases and J 5 bases, with 17 bases left between them. The CDR3 DNA sequence: TGCGCCAGCAGCGGCGGGATAGTTCCCTTAGATACGCAGTATTTT. It encodes CASSGGIVPLDTQYF.

The V gene is TRBV15, the J gene TRBJ2-5, with 9 bases lining up with TRBD2. Trimming took 0 bases from V and 5 from J; bases not matched to a gene: 10. The germline CDR1 and CDR2 sequences are LNHNV and YYDKDF (reference sequence). The CDR3 length is 17 residues. CDR3 sequence (DNA): TGTGCCACCAGCAGAGATTGGGGTAGCGGGGGCGGGGAGACCCAGTACTTC. Translation: CATSRDWGSGGGETQYF.

The chain recombines TRBV7-3 with TRBJ2-5, with unresolved D. CDR3 length: 15 amino acids. V gave up 5 bases and J gave up 4 bases, with 17 bases separating them. Germline V lookup: CDR1 SGHTA, CDR2 FQGTGA. CDR3 nucleotide sequence: TGTGCCAGCAGCCGTAGCAACCTGGGCGTAGAGACCCAGTACTTC. Translated: CASSRSNLGVETQYF.

For this clone: The sample holds other DNA sequences that translate to the same CDR3. This chain links TRBV28 with TRBJ2-3; TRBD2 might be the D (6 bases). The CDR3 is made up of 14 amino acids. V lost 3 bases, J lost 6 bases, and 13 bases lay in between. Germline assignment: CDR1 MDHEN and CDR2 SYDVKM. This chain's CDR3 is CASSLRGPGDTQYF. Written as DNA, the CDR3 is TGTGCCAGCAGTTTGCGGGGCCCGGGGGATACGCAGTATTTT. The variable domain in full, with the rest retrieved from reference TRBV28 and TRBJ2-3, is DVKVTQSSRYLVKRTGEKVFLECVQDMDHENMFWYRQDPGLGLRLIYFSYDVKMKEKGDIPEGYSVSREKKERFSLILESASTNQTSMYLCASSLRGPGDTQYFGPGTRLTVL.

J is TRBJ2-7 and V is TRBV25-1; no clear D. The V gene's germline CDR1 is MGHDK and CDR2 SYGVNS. V dropped 8 bases and J dropped 1 base, with 6 bases sitting between them. The CDR3 has 11 residues. The CDR3 reads CASRGSYEQYF. The CDR3 DNA sequence: TGTGCCAGCCGTGGATCCTACGAGCAGTACTTC.

Written as DNA, the CDR3 is TGTGCCAGCAGCCAGGGAGGGACCCGGGAGCAGTACTTC. This codes for CASSQGGTREQYF. V is TRBV11-3 and J is TRBJ2-7; 7 nucleotides align to TRBD2. CDR1 and CDR2 (germline): SGHNT, YENEEA. CDR3 length: 13 residues. Trimming cost V 5 bases and J 7 bases; bases outside gene matches: 8.

This clone was seen just once. The V gene is TRBV5-1, the J gene TRBJ2-5; no firm D call. Trimming cost V 0 bases and J 11 bases, with 20 bases left between them. Germline CDR1 reads SGHRS; CDR2 reads YFSETQ. The CDR3 runs to 15 residues. The CDR3 spells CASSLAGPPSVGQYF. The CDR3 DNA follows: TGCGCCAGCAGCTTGGCCGGTCCCCCCAGTGTTGGGCAGTACTTC.

The V gene is TRBV28, the J gene TRBJ2-1; 8 bases line up with TRBD1. The CDR3 is 15 residues long. Germline CDR1 MDHEN, CDR2 SYDVKM. Germline trimming cut 4 bases from V and 8 bases from J; bases unmatched to any gene: 10. The CDR3 nucleotides read TGTGCCAGCAGTTGTCAGGGGGCGGGATGCGATGAGCAGTTCTTC. Translated: CASSCQGAGCDEQFF.

The gene calls are TRBV13 and TRBJ2-7; 8 bases are shared with TRBD1. CDR1 and CDR2 (germline): PRHDT, FYEKMQ (reference sequence). The CDR3 runs 18 residues. V shed 5 bases and J 3 bases; nucleotides not matched to a gene: 18. The CDR3, as DNA: TGTGCCAGCAGCCCCCGGACAGGGCTAAATCCCCCTATCTACGAGCAGTACTTC. Encoded protein: CASSPRTGLNPPIYEQYF.

The chain joins TRBV10-3 to TRBJ2-7; 15 bases agree with TRBD2. The V and J ends lost 4 bases and 6 bases, in that order; junction bases with no gene match: 1. Germline CDR1 reads ENHRY; CDR2 reads SYGVKD. There are 14 residues in the CDR3. The CDR3 coding sequence is TGTGCCATCAGTGCGGGACTAGCGGGAGGCGAGCAGTACTTC. Protein product: CAISAGLAGGEQYF.

CDR3 DNA: TGTGCCAGCAGTTTGGCGGAAAACTATGGCTACACCTTC. Amino acids: CASSLAENYGYTF. V usage is TRBV28 and J usage is TRBJ1-2, with unresolved D. Germline V gene lookup returns CDR1 MDHEN and CDR2 SYDVKM. V shed 3 bases and J shed 2 bases, with 7 bases lying between them. The CDR3 is 13 residues long.

DNA for the CDR3: TGTGCCAGCAGCCTCGGGACTAGCGGGAGGTACTACGAGCAGTACTTC. This translates into CASSLGTSGRYYEQYF. V usage is TRBV11-2 and J usage is TRBJ2-7, with 15 bases matching TRBD2. Trimming took 5 bases from V and 3 from J; bases not matched to a gene: 5. Per the germline V gene, CDR1 is SGHAT and CDR2 is FQNNGV. The CDR3 loop spans 16 amino acids.

This clone was picked up one time. The identical CDR3 is also encoded by other nucleotide sequences in the sample. This chain connects TRBV5-4 to TRBJ2-5; TRBD1 aligns across 10 bases. In germline, CDR1 is SGHNT, CDR2 YYREEE (reference sequence). This CDR3 is built from 16 residues. The trim removed 3 bases at V and 2 bases at J, leaving 7 bases unmatched. Written as DNA, the CDR3 is TGTGCCAGCAGCTCTCGGGACAGGGGTCTTCAAGAGACCCAGTACTTC. Translation: CASSSRDRGLQETQYF.

This clone was seen only once. This chain links TRBV10-3 with TRBJ2-3, with 9 bases identical to TRBD2. Germline assignment: CDR1 ENHRY and CDR2 SYGVKD. The CDR3 extends over 16 amino acids. Unmatched junction bases numbered 8, after V lost 6 bases and J lost 1 base. CDR3 protein: CAIRANSGGRTDTQYF. For the CDR3, the DNA is TGTGCCATCAGGGCTAATAGCGGGGGCCGCACAGATACGCAGTATTTT.

The chain carries TRBV7-9 and TRBJ2-3, with 7 nucleotides matching TRBD1. In germline, CDR1 is SEHNR, CDR2 FQNEAQ (reference sequence). The CDR3 is 17 residues long. Trimming removed 2 bases from V and 0 bases from J; junction bases left unmatched: 8. The DNA of the CDR3 is TGTGCCAGCAGCTTATACCCCGGACAGGCTAGCACAGATACGCAGTATTTT. It translates to CASSLYPGQASTDTQYF.

The sample holds one count of this clone. Other DNA variants within this sample encode the same CDR3. The J gene is TRBJ2-5, the V gene TRBV28; possible D gene TRBD2, 6 bases. CDR1 MDHEN and CDR2 SYDVKM come from the germline V gene. CDR3 length equals 13 residues. The V end lost 2 bases, the J end lost 5 bases, and 9 bases lay between the germline ends. The CDR3 spells CASSLGGLETQYF. The CDR3 DNA is TGTGCCAGCAGTTTAGGGGGACTGGAGACCCAGTACTTC.

This clone was recorded once. At one of its ends the junction is not consistent with the germline gene, which may arise from a read error. The genes are TRBV6-5 and TRBJ2-5, with 7 bases matching TRBD1. The CDR3 spans 13 residues. Germline CDR1 reads MNHEY; CDR2 reads SVGAGI. The CDR3 protein is CASWRTGQGTQYF. The CDR3 DNA sequence: TGTGCCAGCTGGAGGACAGGCCAAGGGACCCAGTACTTC.

The chain employs TRBV2 and TRBJ2-5, with D unresolved. V shed 3 bases and J shed 5 bases, with 13 bases lying between them. The CDR3 covers 14 residues. CDR1 is SNHLY and CDR2 is FYNNEI in the germline V gene. CDR3 DNA: TGTGCCAGCAGTGAGTTCGTCGCTGGGGAGACCCAGTACTTC. Its translation: CASSEFVAGETQYF.

This chain connects TRBV27 to TRBJ2-5; 13 bases align to TRBD2. The CDR3 runs to 16 residues. CDR1 and CDR2 (germline): MNHEY, SMNVEV (reference sequence). With 6 bases clipped from V and 4 bases from J, the junction kept 8 bases outside the gene matches. The CDR3 coding sequence is TGTGCCAGCAGCGGACTACTAGCGGGGGGGAGAGAGACCCAGTACTTC. It specifies CASSGLLAGGRETQYF.

The rearrangement joins TRBV18 to TRBJ2-6; TRBD1 matches 7 bases. The CDR3 consists of 16 residues. J was trimmed by 0 bases and V by 10 bases; bases with no gene match: 9. Germline CDR1 is KGHSH and CDR2 is LQKENI. The CDR3 DNA reads TGTGCCACTCCCCCGGGACAGAACTCTGGGGCCAACGTCCTGACTTTC. This translates into CATPPGQNSGANVLTF.

The V gene is TRBV29-1, the J gene TRBJ1-3; TRBD1 might be the D (6 bases). V was cut by 3 bases and J by 0 bases, with 15 bases left in between. Germline CDR1 SQVTM, CDR2 ANQGSEA. The CDR3 runs to 16 residues. The CDR3 DNA reads as TGCAGCGTTGACCCCTCGACAGGTTTCTCTGGAAACACCATATATTTT. This translates into CSVDPSTGFSGNTIYF.

V is TRBV7-2 and J is TRBJ2-3, with TRBD2 matching 11 bases. The V and J ends lost 5 bases and 5 bases, in that order; junction bases with no gene match: 9. Germline CDR1 is SGHTA and CDR2 is FQGNSA. CDR3 length: 16 residues. In nucleotides, the CDR3 is TGTGCCAGCAGCCGTGGGACTAGCGGAGGGGAAGATACGCAGTATTTT. This codes for CASSRGTSGGEDTQYF.